This T cell receptor (beta chain) was documented in a study of shared clonotypes between healthy human individuals. As for the study in general: For every donor, three CD4 naive, three CD4 memory, two CD8 naive and one CD8 memory plates were used. Findings and caveats of the study: Naive subsets generally had larger estimated richness than memory subsets. Shared clonotypes across all four donors exceeded non-shared ones in generation probability.

The assay was carried out at the deep level. Assay: immunoSEQ multiplex PCR; the TCRdb copy retains only in-frame clones and omits some. The table shows 850,000 to 1,200,000 clones, with about 75% occurring only once. Worth noting for this clone: Its antigen remains unidentified.

Sequences were obtained from memory CD4+ T cells sorted from blood. Specified subset: CD45RA-negative fraction. The TCR sequence derives from a man between 18 and 35 years old in good health.

CDR3 nucleotides: TGTGCCAGCAGCCTCCCGGGACAGGGGGCGAAAGAGCAGTACTTC. Translation gives CASSLPGQGAKEQYF. This chain uses TRBV5-4 with TRBJ2-7; TRBD1 agrees at 12 bases. Trimming cost V 4 bases and J 7 bases; bases outside gene matches: 9. Germline CDR1 and CDR2: SGHNT and YYREEE (reference sequence). This CDR3 is 15 amino acids long.